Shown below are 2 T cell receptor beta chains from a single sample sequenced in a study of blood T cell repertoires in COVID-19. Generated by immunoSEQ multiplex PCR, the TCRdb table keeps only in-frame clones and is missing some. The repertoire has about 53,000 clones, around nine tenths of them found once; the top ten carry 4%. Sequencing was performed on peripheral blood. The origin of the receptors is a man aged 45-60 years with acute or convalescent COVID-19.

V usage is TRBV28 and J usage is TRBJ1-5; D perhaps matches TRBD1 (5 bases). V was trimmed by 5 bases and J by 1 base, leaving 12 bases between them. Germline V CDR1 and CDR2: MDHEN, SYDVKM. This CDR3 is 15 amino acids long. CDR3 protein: CASSRQFVSNQPQHF. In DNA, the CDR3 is TGTGCCAGCAGTAGACAGTTTGTAAGCAATCAGCCCCAGCATTTT.

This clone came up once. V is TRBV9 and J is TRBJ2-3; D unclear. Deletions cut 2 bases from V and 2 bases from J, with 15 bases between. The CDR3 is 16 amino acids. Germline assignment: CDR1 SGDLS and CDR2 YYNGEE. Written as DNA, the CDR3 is TGTGCCAGCAGCGTCGCCCAAGGAGCAATCACAGATACGCAGTATTTT. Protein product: CASSVAQGAITDTQYF.